This TCR beta chain was observed in a study of regulatory T cells in long-lasting Graves disease. Across the study: Graves' patients with a new diagnosis had received antithyroid drugs under 3 months.

A word on this clonotype: A far larger clone is only one base removed, so a read error is likely.

Arm-PCR of CDR3 regions and iRepertoire HTBI primers were used to build TCR beta libraries. TCRdb redid the calling of the multiplex PCR reads with MiXCR, one entry per CDR3 protein. The table includes a few hundred thousand distinct CDR3 sequences, 20% detected once. Described time point: newly diagnosed GD, antithyroid drugs for less than 3 months. PBMCs were the source of the RNA used for TCR sequencing. Clinicians diagnosed Graves' disease using American Thyroid Association guidelines. CDR3 length: 14 residues. In germline, CDR1 is SGHVS, CDR2 FNYEAQ. J gave up 5 bases and V 2 bases, and 3 bases lay outside the gene matches.

The V call is TRBV7-6, the J call TRBJ2-3, with 8 positions matching TRBD1. The clonotype was recovered from a female donor with Graves disease. Sequenced here: peripheral blood mononuclear cells (PBMCs), sampled at new diagnosis, from a patient treated with antithyroid drugs. The CDR3 sequence is CASSLRTGRDTQYF. The CDR3 DNA sequence: TGTGCCAGCAGCTTAAGGACAGGGCGAGATACGCAGTATTTT.